What follows are 32 T cell receptor beta chains derived from one specimen sequenced in a study of cytomegalovirus exposure and HLA in healthy donors. Amplification used 60 Vbeta primers and 13 Jbeta primers. Some clones are missing from TCRdb's copy, which holds only in-frame ones; the method was immunoSEQ multiplex PCR. The data contain 100,000 to 150,000 clones, over 60% of them singletons. What was sequenced was PBMCs. The receptor set was obtained from a human donor in good health.

The chain recombines TRBV5-4 with TRBJ2-7, with D unclear. CDR3 length equals 13 residues. The V gene's germline CDR1 is SGHNT and CDR2 YYREEE (reference sequence). V was clipped by 1 base and J by 3 bases, with 8 bases between them. The CDR3 nucleotides are TGTGCCAGCAGCTTGTTTCTCGGCTACGAGCAGTACTTC. Protein product: CASSLFLGYEQYF.

The chain combines TRBV28 with TRBJ1-1; the match to TRBD1 covers 7 bases. Looked up from germline, CDR1 is MDHEN and CDR2 is SYDVKM. The CDR3 extends over 15 amino acids. V lost 2 bases and J lost 5; bases outside the gene matches: 8. The CDR3 DNA is TGTGCCAGCAGTTTAAATATAGGGGGCTGGACTGAAGCTTTCTTT. Its translation: CASSLNIGGWTEAFF.

The V and J genes are TRBV2 and TRBJ2-5; TRBD1 matches 10 bases. The DNA end is more similar to TRBJ2-7, so the J call may be wrong. Germline CDR1 SNHLY, CDR2 FYNNEI. This CDR3 has 14 amino acids. CDR3 residues: CASGDRGTPYEQYF. The CDR3, as DNA: TGTGCCAGCGGGGACAGGGGAACTCCCTACGAGCAGTACTTC.

V gene TRBV5-1 combines with J gene TRBJ2-7, with TRBD1 identical over 9 bases. The junction had 8 bases not matched to a gene; V was cut back by 3 bases and J by 4 bases. The germline V gene has CDR1 SGHRS and CDR2 YFSETQ. The CDR3 is 15 amino acids. This chain's CDR3 is CASSWGGTGPYEQYF. As DNA, the CDR3 is TGCGCCAGCAGCTGGGGCGGGACAGGGCCATACGAGCAGTACTTC.

This clone was detected a few times. The chain combines TRBV14 with TRBJ2-3, with D maybe TRBD1 (6 bases). V lost 1 base, J lost 2 bases, and 16 bases lay in between. CDR3 size: 17 residues. The germline V gene has CDR1 SGHDN and CDR2 FVKESK. The DNA of the CDR3 is TGTGCCAGCAGCCAAGGGGACACCGTCGCCCTCACAGATACGCAGTATTTT. Translating gives CASSQGDTVALTDTQYF.

The chain couples TRBV19 to TRBJ2-4; D gene unclear. The CDR3 has 13 residues. Trimming took off 6 bases at V and 3 bases at J, with 9 bases between the two ends. Germline CDR1 and CDR2: LNHDA and SQIVND (reference sequence). The CDR3 DNA follows: TGTGCCAGTAGGAGAACAGACAAAAACATTCAGTACTTC. Its translation: CASRRTDKNIQYF.

There are a few counts of this clone. The chain carries TRBV7-2 and TRBJ1-3; possibly TRBD1 for D (5 bases). Trimming took 3 bases from V and 3 from J, leaving 12 bases between them. Germline V lookup: CDR1 SGHTA, CDR2 FQGNSA. The CDR3 is 15 residues long. CDR3 residues: CASSLRDSGGNTIYF. The CDR3 coding sequence is TGTGCCAGCAGCTTGCGGGACTCTGGTGGAAACACCATATATTTT. Full variable domain (remainder filled in from reference TRBV7-2 and TRBJ1-3): GAGVSQSPSNKVTEKGKDVELRCDPISGHTALYWYRQSLGQGLEFLIYFQGNSAPDKSGLPSDRFSAERTGGSVSTLTIQRTQQEDSAVYLCASSLRDSGGNTIYFGEGSWLTVV.

Written as DNA, the CDR3 is TGTGCCAGCAGCTTGAGGGCGGGGGACTATGGCTACACCTTC. This gives the protein CASSLRAGDYGYTF. This chain links TRBV5-6 with TRBJ1-2, with D maybe TRBD1 (5 bases). V lost 1 base and J lost 3, with 10 bases in between. Germline lookup yields CDR1 SGHDT and CDR2 YYEEEE. This CDR3 is 14 amino acids long.

V and J are TRBV19 and TRBJ1-4, with 10 bases fitting TRBD1. Germline V gives CDR1 LNHDA, CDR2 SQIVND (reference sequence). This CDR3 spans 17 amino acids. The V and J ends lost 6 bases and 8 bases, in that order; junction bases with no gene match: 15. The CDR3 region is CASSPGSGQGFLEKLFF. The CDR3 DNA follows: TGTGCCAGTAGCCCCGGTTCGGGACAGGGGTTTCTCGAAAAACTGTTTTTT.

This chain uses TRBV7-2 with TRBJ2-1; D ambiguous. Between the trimmed V and J ends, which lost 1 base and 7 bases, there was a span of 5 bases. Germline-derived CDR1 and CDR2 are SGHTA and FQGNSA. The CDR3 loop spans 12 amino acids. The CDR3 coding sequence is TGTGCCAGCAGCTTAGGAGTAAATGAGCAGTTCTTC. The encoded protein is CASSLGVNEQFF.

The chain links TRBV27 to TRBJ1-2; perhaps TRBD1 as D (5 bases). This CDR3 contains 14 residues. V dropped 4 bases and J dropped 6 bases, with 15 bases sitting between them. CDR1 and CDR2 from the germline V gene are MNHEY and SMNVEV (reference sequence). The CDR3 protein is CASSSQEGRDGYTF. CDR3 DNA sequence: TGTGCCAGCAGTTCCCAGGAGGGGCGGGATGGCTACACCTTC.

The CDR3 DNA reads TGTGCCAGCAGCTTGGAGGGGGCAGGCGATGAGCAGTTCTTC. This codes for CASSLEGAGDEQFF. V gene TRBV5-8 combines with J gene TRBJ2-1, with 7 positions matching TRBD1. Per germline, CDR1 SGHTS and CDR2 YDEGEE. CDR3 length equals 14 residues. Germline trimming cut 0 bases from V and 8 bases from J; bases unmatched to any gene: 5.

The chain joins TRBV29-1 to TRBJ2-1, with 11 bases matching TRBD2. V lost 6 bases and J lost 0; bases outside the gene matches: 16. Germline lookup yields CDR1 SQVTM and CDR2 ANQGSEA. The CDR3 consists of 19 residues. The CDR3 DNA is TGCAGCGTGGGGGGGGGACTTGTAGCGGGAGGGAGCTCCTACAATGAGCAGTTCTTC. Translation gives CSVGGGLVAGGSSYNEQFF.

The chain has TRBV2 and TRBJ2-7, with TRBD1 matching over 8 bases. The V segment lost 10 bases and the J segment 5 bases; nucleotides outside the gene matches: 13. CDR1 and CDR2 (germline): SNHLY, FYNNEI. This CDR3 spans 14 amino acids. The CDR3, as DNA: TGTGCCACTGTGGAGGGACAGGTGAACGACGAGCAGTACTTC. It specifies CATVEGQVNDEQYF.

The J gene is TRBJ1-4, the V gene TRBV2, with a weak D call TRBD1 (6 bases). CDR3 length: 15 residues. The ends were cut back, 2 bases at V and 1 base at J, with 8 bases in the middle. Germline-derived CDR1 and CDR2 are SNHLY and FYNNEI. CDR3 nucleotide sequence: TGTGCCAGCAGTGAACCGACAGGAACTAATGAAAAACTGTTTTTT. Translated, it gives CASSEPTGTNEKLFF.

V gene TRBV27 combines with J gene TRBJ2-2; 8 bases agree with TRBD1. The CDR3 is 16 amino acids. Germline trimming cut 3 bases from V and 2 bases from J; bases unmatched to any gene: 5. CDR1 MNHEY and CDR2 SMNVEV come from the germline V gene (reference sequence). The CDR3 DNA reads TGTGCCAGCAGTTTCAAGACAGGGGCCAACACCGGGGAGCTGTTTTTT. It translates to CASSFKTGANTGELFF.

This clone was seen once. This chain uses TRBV29-1 with TRBJ2-5; TRBD1 aligns across 10 bases. This CDR3 contains 13 residues. Trimming at V came to 7 bases and at J to 5 bases, leaving 7 bases not matched to a gene. CDR1 and CDR2 from the germline V gene are SQVTM and ANQGSEA. This CDR3 is CSARQGARETQYF. Written as DNA, the CDR3 is TGCAGCGCCCGACAGGGGGCGCGGGAGACCCAGTACTTC.

The chain joins TRBV7-2 to TRBJ1-5, with 8 positions matching TRBD1. V lost 5 bases and J lost 2; bases outside the gene matches: 5. Germline loops: CDR1 SGHTA, CDR2 FQGNSA. CDR3 size: 15 residues. The CDR3 coding sequence is TGTGCCAGCAGCCGGACAGGGACCGGCAATCAGCCCCAGCATTTT. It encodes CASSRTGTGNQPQHF.

This chain joins TRBV2 and TRBJ2-7; possibly TRBD2 for D (5 bases). Germline CDR1 and CDR2: SNHLY and FYNNEI. Trimming left V 6 bases short and J 7 bases short, with 16 bases between. This CDR3 comprises 13 residues. CDR3 sequence: CASREMKPGEQYF. The CDR3 coding sequence is TGTGCCAGCAGAGAAATGAAGCCGGGGGAGCAGTACTTC.

Here the CDR3 reads CAISDSGTGVRGDIQYF. CDR3 sequence (DNA): TGTGCCATCAGTGATTCCGGGACAGGGGTTCGGGGTGACATTCAGTACTTC. This sequence joins TRBV10-3 and TRBJ2-4, with 10 bases lining up with TRBD1. The trim removed 3 bases at V and 8 bases at J, leaving 13 bases unmatched. Germline loops: CDR1 ENHRY, CDR2 SYGVKD. The CDR3 totals 17 residues.

As regards this clone: Its ends do not fully match the called genes, so a read error is possible. This chain uses TRBV7-9 with TRBJ1-4; D gene ambiguous. The V gene's germline CDR1 is SEHNR and CDR2 FQNEAQ (reference sequence). This CDR3 is built from 14 residues. The CDR3 DNA follows: TGTTCCAGCAGCCCACAAAGTTTTAATGAAAAACTGTTTTTT. This gives the protein CSSSPQSFNEKLFF.

This clone has only a few counts. The V and J genes are TRBV6-1 and TRBJ1-6; 8 bases align to TRBD1. Trimming removed 4 bases from V and 7 bases from J; junction bases left unmatched: 6. The CDR3 contains 15 residues. Germline lookup yields CDR1 MNHNS and CDR2 SASEGT. The CDR3 loop is CASSGLTGVNSPLHF. The CDR3 nucleotides are TGTGCCAGCAGTGGGCTGACAGGGGTGAATTCACCCCTCCACTTT.

The chain employs TRBV2 and TRBJ2-7; tentatively, D is TRBD2 (5 bases). CDR3 size: 16 residues. CDR1 is SNHLY and CDR2 is FYNNEI in the germline V gene. Trimming took 6 bases from V and 0 from J, leaving 18 bases between them. CDR3 loop: CASSLTDSRFSYEQYF. DNA for the CDR3: TGTGCCAGCAGCTTGACGGACTCAAGATTCTCCTACGAGCAGTACTTC.

This sequence joins TRBV6-1 and TRBJ2-7; 9 bases map to TRBD1. Germline V lookup: CDR1 MNHNS, CDR2 SASEGT. This CDR3 region has 14 residues. The V gene end was trimmed by 4 bases and the J gene end by 4 bases; junction bases not matched to a gene: 5. The CDR3: CASSGGQGHYEQYF. The CDR3 nucleotides are TGTGCCAGCAGTGGGGGACAGGGACATTACGAGCAGTACTTC.

This chain connects TRBV4-1 to TRBJ2-2, with D unresolved. The ends were cut back, 1 base at V and 6 bases at J, with 9 bases in the middle. The germline V gene has CDR1 MGHRA and CDR2 YSYEKL. This CDR3 spans 14 amino acids. CDR3: CASSQVGLAGELFF. CDR3 coding DNA: TGCGCCAGCAGCCAAGTTGGGCTGGCCGGGGAGCTGTTTTTT.

The chain recombines TRBV5-1 with TRBJ2-7, with 11 bases fitting TRBD1. CDR1 and CDR2 (germline): SGHRS, YFSETQ. With 3 bases clipped from V and 4 bases from J, the junction kept 9 bases outside the gene matches. The CDR3 runs to 16 residues. The CDR3 here is CASSSSGQGARYEQYF. In DNA, the CDR3 is TGCGCCAGCAGCTCGAGCGGACAGGGGGCACGATACGAGCAGTACTTC.

This clone was recorded only once. In DNA, the CDR3 is TGTGCCAGCAGTCCACACAGGGGACAGGGTCCGAATCAGCCCCAGCATTTT. This codes for CASSPHRGQGPNQPQHF. The chain is built from TRBV27 and TRBJ1-5, with TRBD1 matching 9 bases. The CDR3 length is 17 residues. V was pared by 5 bases and J by 4 bases, with 12 bases of the junction left unmatched. Per the germline V gene, CDR1 is MNHEY and CDR2 is SMNVEV (reference sequence).

The table lists this clone with a count of one. This chain links TRBV29-1 with TRBJ2-2; possibly TRBD1 for D (5 bases). This CDR3 contains 14 residues. The V gene lost 6 bases and the J gene lost 7 bases, with 18 bases spanning the gap. Germline values: CDR1 SQVTM, CDR2 ANQGSEA. The CDR3 DNA is TGCAGCGTGGCGACAGTGACGGTTTTCGGGGAGCTGTTTTTT. It specifies CSVATVTVFGELFF.

The J gene is TRBJ2-3, the V gene TRBV27; D call uncertain. The CDR3 is 13 residues long. V was cut by 3 bases and J by 9 bases, with 13 bases left in between. Per germline, CDR1 MNHEY and CDR2 SMNVEV (reference sequence). CDR3 in DNA: TGTGCCAGCAGTTTTTTTCTCGCGGAAACGCAGTATTTT. Translating gives CASSFFLAETQYF.

The chain carries TRBV7-2 and TRBJ1-3; possibly TRBD1 for D (5 bases). Trimming removed 8 bases from V and 2 bases from J, with 13 bases in between. The CDR3 extends over 14 amino acids. Germline-derived CDR1 and CDR2 are SGHTA and FQGNSA. The CDR3 nucleotides are TGTGCCAGCGCCCTGGGCAGGGCTGGAAACACCATATATTTT. Translating gives CASALGRAGNTIYF.

The chain is built from TRBV27 and TRBJ2-5; tentative D call: TRBD1 (5 bases). V was cut by 4 bases and J by 2 bases, with 14 bases left in between. The CDR3 covers 15 residues. In germline, CDR1 is MNHEY, CDR2 SMNVEV (reference sequence). CDR3 sequence reads: CASSSTVAIQETQYF. The DNA for the CDR3 is TGTGCCAGCAGTTCGACAGTAGCCATACAAGAGACCCAGTACTTC.

This clone was observed a single time. The gene calls are TRBV2 and TRBJ1-5, with TRBD1 identical over 7 bases. With 7 bases clipped from V and 0 bases from J, the junction kept 6 bases outside the gene matches. This CDR3 comprises 15 residues. The germline V gene encodes CDR1 SNHLY and CDR2 FYNNEI. This CDR3 is CASTVTGVSNQPQHF. The CDR3 region has the DNA TGTGCCAGCACCGTAACAGGGGTTAGCAATCAGCCCCAGCATTTT.